The T cell receptor (beta chain) described here comes from a study of T cell changes during pregnancy in multiple sclerosis. The V end was cut by 0 bases, the J end by 3 bases, with 8 bases between. CDR1 MNHNY and CDR2 SVGAGI come from the germline V gene (reference sequence). The CDR3 length is 14 residues. Data came from immunoSEQ multiplex PCR; TCRdb stores just in-frame clones and leaves some out. The table has about 50,000 clones, 90% to 95% seen once; the top ten hold 9.5% to 13%. This clone was counted once. Sequenced material: CD8+ T cells from peripheral blood mononuclear cells, taken after pregnancy. The receptor was derived from a female donor with multiple sclerosis, enrolled in a pregnancy study. The rearrangement joins TRBV6-6 to TRBJ1-1; D is undetermined. In DNA, the CDR3 is TGTGCCAGCAGTTACTCGGGCACATACACTGAAGCTTTCTTT. This codes for CASSYSGTYTEAFF.